Sequencing of this T cell receptor beta chain was carried out in a study of T-cell memory formation after mild COVID-19. Study-wide findings and caveats: Shrinking CD4+ clones resided mostly in CM and EM, and CD8+ ones in EMRA. Among clones contracting day 15 to 85, CD4/CD8 was balanced, whereas later expanders leaned CD4+. In pre-infection memory, a portion of responding clones appeared, which suggested that cross-reactive memory joined.

Trimming took 3 bases from V and 0 from J, leaving 8 bases between them. This CDR3 is built from 14 residues. CDR1 is SGHVS, CDR2 FQNEAQ, per germline. TCRdb passed the 5' RACE reads through MiXCR, listing each CDR3 protein once. Of approximately 210,000 distinct CDR3 sequences in the sample, around 26% were seen once. A remark on this clonotype: Its antigen is unidentified.

The origin of this receptor is an adult woman who had mild COVID-19 (a few samples of this study predate the infection). Cell type and time point are not known. What was sequenced was PBMCs or a T cell subset sorted from them (not recorded which). The chain joins TRBV7-8 to TRBJ1-1; D uncertain. The CDR3 coding sequence is TGTGCCAGCAGCTTTAACGATCTGAACACTGAAGCTTTCTTT. Translating gives CASSFNDLNTEAFF.